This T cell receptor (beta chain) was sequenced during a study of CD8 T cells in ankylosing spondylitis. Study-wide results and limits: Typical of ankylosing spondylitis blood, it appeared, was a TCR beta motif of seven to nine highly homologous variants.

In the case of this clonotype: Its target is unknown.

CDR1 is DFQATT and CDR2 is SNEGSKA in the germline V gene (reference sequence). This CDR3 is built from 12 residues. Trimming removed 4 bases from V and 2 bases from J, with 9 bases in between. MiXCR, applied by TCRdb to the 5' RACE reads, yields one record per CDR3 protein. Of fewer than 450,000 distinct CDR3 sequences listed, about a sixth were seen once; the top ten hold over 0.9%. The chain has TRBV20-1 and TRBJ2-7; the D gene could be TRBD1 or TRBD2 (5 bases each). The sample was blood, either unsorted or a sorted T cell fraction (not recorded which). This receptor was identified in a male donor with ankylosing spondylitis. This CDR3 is CSAKTGPYEQYF. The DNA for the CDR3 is TGCAGTGCTAAGACGGGACCCTACGAGCAGTACTTC.